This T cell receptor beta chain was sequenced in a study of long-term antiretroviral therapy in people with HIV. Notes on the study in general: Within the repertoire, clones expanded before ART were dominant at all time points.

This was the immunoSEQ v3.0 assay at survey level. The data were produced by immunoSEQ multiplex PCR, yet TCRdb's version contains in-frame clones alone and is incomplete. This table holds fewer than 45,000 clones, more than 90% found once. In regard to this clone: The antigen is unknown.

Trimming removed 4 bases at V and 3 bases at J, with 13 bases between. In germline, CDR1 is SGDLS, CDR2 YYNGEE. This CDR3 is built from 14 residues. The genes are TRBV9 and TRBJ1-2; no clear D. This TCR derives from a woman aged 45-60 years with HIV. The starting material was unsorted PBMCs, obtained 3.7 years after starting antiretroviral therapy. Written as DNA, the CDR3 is TGTGCCAGCAGCCCCCTGGGAGGTTACTATGGCTACACCTTC. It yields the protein CASSPLGGYYGYTF.